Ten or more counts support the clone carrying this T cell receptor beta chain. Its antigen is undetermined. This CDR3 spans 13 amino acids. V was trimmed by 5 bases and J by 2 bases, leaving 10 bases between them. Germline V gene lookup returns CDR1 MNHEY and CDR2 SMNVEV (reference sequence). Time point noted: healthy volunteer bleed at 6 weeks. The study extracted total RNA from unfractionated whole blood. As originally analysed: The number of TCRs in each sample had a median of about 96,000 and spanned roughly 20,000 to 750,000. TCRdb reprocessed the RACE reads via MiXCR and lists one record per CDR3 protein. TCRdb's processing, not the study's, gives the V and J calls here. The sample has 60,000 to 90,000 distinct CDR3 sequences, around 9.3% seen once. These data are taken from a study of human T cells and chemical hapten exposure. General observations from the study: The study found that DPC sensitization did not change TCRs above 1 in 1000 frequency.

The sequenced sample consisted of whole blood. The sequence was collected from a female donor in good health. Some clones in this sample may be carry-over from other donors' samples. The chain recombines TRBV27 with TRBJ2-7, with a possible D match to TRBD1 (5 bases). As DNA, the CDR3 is TGTGCCAGCAGTCGACAGTCTACCTACGAGCAGTACTTC. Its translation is CASSRQSTYEQYF.